These 16 T cell receptor beta chains share one sample of origin, sequenced in a study of T-cell memory formation after mild COVID-19. One entry per CDR3 protein results from TCRdb running MiXCR on the 5' RACE reads. The data show about 130,000 distinct CDR3 sequences, 15% to 20% seen once. The sample comprised PBMCs or a T cell subset sorted from them (not recorded which). Every receptor here comes from a man between 18 and 35 years old who had mild COVID-19 (a few samples of this study predate the infection). Cell type and time point are not known.

This clonotype came up a few times. The CDR3 nucleotides read TGTGCCAGCTCGAGGGGCTGGAATCAGCCCCAGCATTTT. Protein: CASSRGWNQPQHF. The chain combines TRBV28 with TRBJ1-5, with D possibly TRBD1 on 5 matching bases. Trimming took 8 bases from V and 4 from J, leaving 12 bases between them. Germline CDR1 is MDHEN and CDR2 is SYDVKM. This CDR3 region has 13 residues.

This clonotype was detected a few times. The rearrangement joins TRBV5-1 to TRBJ1-1, with D hard to call. The ends were cut back, 0 bases at V and 7 bases at J, with 7 bases in the middle. The CDR3 totals 12 residues. Germline loops: CDR1 SGHRS, CDR2 YFSETQ. The CDR3 bases are TGCGCCAGCAGCTTGGAGGTAGATGAAGCTTTCTTT. Protein: CASSLEVDEAFF. The full variable domain, completed using reference TRBV5-1 and TRBJ1-1, is KAGVTQTPRYLIKTRGQQVTLSCSPISGHRSVSWYQQTPGQGLQFLFEYFSETQRNKGNFPGRFSGRQFSNSRSEMNVSTLELGDSALYLCASSLEVDEAFFGQGTRLTVV.

This clonotype has a handful of counts. This chain joins TRBV10-2 and TRBJ2-7; D is perhaps TRBD1 or TRBD2 (5 bases each). This CDR3 has 16 residues. Trimming pared 0 bases from V and 3 bases from J, leaving 15 bases between. Per germline, CDR1 WSHSY and CDR2 SAAADI. CDR3 region: CASSESMGRGIYEQYV. CDR3 DNA sequence: TGCGCCAGCAGTGAGTCGATGGGACGGGGAATCTACGAGCAGTACGTC.

This clonotype was found a few times. V usage is TRBV7-2 and J usage is TRBJ1-5, with TRBD1 matching over 7 bases. The CDR3 has 16 amino acids. The trim removed 5 bases at V and 5 bases at J, leaving 12 bases unmatched. From germline, CDR1 is SGHTA and CDR2 FQGNSA. The CDR3 bases are TGTGCCAGCAGCGAATTCCTGACAGGGAGGTATCAGCCCCAGCATTTT. It encodes CASSEFLTGRYQPQHF.

This sequence joins TRBV3-1 and TRBJ2-2; 11 bases match TRBD2. Germline-derived CDR1 and CDR2 are LGHDT and YNNKEL (reference sequence). The CDR3 sequence is 16 residues long. With 1 base clipped from V and 6 bases from J, the junction kept 4 bases outside the gene matches. CDR3 nucleotides: TGTGCCAGCAGCCAAGCGGCACTAGCGGGGGCCGGGGAGCTGTTTTTT. As protein: CASSQAALAGAGELFF.

The V call is TRBV2, the J call TRBJ2-5; 12 bases are shared with TRBD2. The CDR3 spans 14 residues. CDR1 and CDR2 from the germline V gene are SNHLY and FYNNEI. J gave up 7 bases and V 6 bases, and 6 bases lay outside the gene matches. The CDR3 sequence is CASRLLAGGPTQYF. For the CDR3, the DNA is TGTGCCAGCAGGCTTCTAGCGGGGGGGCCGACCCAGTACTTC.

This clonotype was observed many times. The V and J genes are TRBV25-1 and TRBJ2-5; D is ambiguous. Per germline, CDR1 MGHDK and CDR2 SYGVNS. The CDR3 has 15 amino acids. Trimming stripped 1 base from V and 5 bases from J, with 14 bases between. CDR3 nucleotides: TGTGCCAGCAGTGAATCCGGGCGGATGGGGGAGACCCAGTACTTC. The encoded protein is CASSESGRMGETQYF. The full variable domain, its missing parts supplied by reference TRBV25-1 and TRBJ2-5, is EADIYQTPRYLVIGTGKKITLECSQTMGHDKMYWYQQDPGMELHLIHYSYGVNSTEKGDLSSESTVSRIRTEHFPLTLESARPSHTSQYLCASSESGRMGETQYFGPGTRLLVL.

Sample share makes this clonotype medium-sized. This chain joins TRBV7-6 and TRBJ2-3; D is ambiguous. CDR1 and CDR2 (germline): SGHVS, FNYEAQ. This CDR3 has 13 amino acids. V was cut by 0 bases and J by 0 bases, with 1 base left in between. Here the CDR3 DNA reads TGTGCCAGCAGCTTAGCTAGCACAGATACGCAGTATTTT. Its translation: CASSLASTDTQYF.

V is TRBV6-1 and J is TRBJ2-7; 7 positions agree with TRBD2. The CDR3 length is 10 residues. Trimming took 11 bases from V and 6 from J; bases not matched to a gene: 4. CDR1 and CDR2 from the germline V gene are MNHNS and SASEGT. The chain's CDR3 is CALREGEQYF. CDR3 coding DNA: TGTGCCCTCAGGGAGGGCGAGCAGTACTTC.

J is TRBJ2-5 and V is TRBV20-1; the match to TRBD1 covers 11 bases. V was pared by 6 bases and J by 5 bases, with 5 bases of the junction left unmatched. This CDR3 region has 13 residues. Germline lookup yields CDR1 DFQATT and CDR2 SNEGSKA (reference sequence). CDR3 coding DNA: TGCAGTGCCAGCGGGACAGGGGGGGAGACCCAGTACTTC. Its translation is CSASGTGGETQYF.

The CDR3 here is CASSLTSASYEQYF. CDR3 DNA: TGTGCCAGCAGCTTAACTTCGGCCTCCTACGAGCAGTACTTC. The chain employs TRBV7-3 and TRBJ2-7, with D hard to call. Trimming shortened V by 0 bases and J by 0 bases, and 6 bases separated the two germline ends. The CDR3 contains 14 residues. Per the germline V gene, CDR1 is SGHTA and CDR2 is FQGTGA.

This clonotype turned up a few times. The chain couples TRBV10-3 to TRBJ2-5; TRBD2 is a possible D gene (6 bases). Trimming cost V 5 bases and J 4 bases, with 14 bases left between them. Germline CDR1 reads ENHRY; CDR2 reads SYGVKD. The CDR3 runs to 14 residues. The CDR3 DNA follows: TGTGCCATCAGTCCGAAGACTAGGCTAGAGACCCAGTACTTC. It codes for CAISPKTRLETQYF.

The chain recombines TRBV3-1 with TRBJ2-1; D is ambiguous. Germline loops: CDR1 LGHDT, CDR2 YNNKEL (reference sequence). Between the trimmed V and J ends, which lost 2 bases and 6 bases, there was a span of 5 bases. The CDR3 length is 12 residues. The CDR3 DNA reads as TGTGCCAGCAGCCAACGGAGCAATGAGCAGTTCTTC. It yields the protein CASSQRSNEQFF.

This clonotype was found a few times. V usage is TRBV5-1 and J usage is TRBJ2-5; 11 nucleotides align to TRBD2. The junction had 4 bases not matched to a gene; V was cut back by 7 bases and J by 2 bases. The CDR3 covers 14 residues. The V gene's germline CDR1 is SGHRS and CDR2 YFSETQ. CDR3 sequence: CASGRLAGQETQYF. The CDR3 coding sequence is TGCGCCAGCGGTCGACTAGCGGGGCAAGAGACCCAGTACTTC.

The V and J genes are TRBV5-1 and TRBJ2-3; D is unclear. Germline lookup yields CDR1 SGHRS and CDR2 YFSETQ. Trimming stripped 4 bases from V and 2 bases from J, with 14 bases between. The CDR3 covers 15 residues. CDR3 residues: CASSPFARITDTQYF. CDR3 DNA sequence: TGCGCCAGCAGCCCCTTTGCCAGGATCACAGATACGCAGTATTTT. Together with reference TRBV5-1 and TRBJ2-3, the CDR3 gives the full variable domain: KAGVTQTPRYLIKTRGQQVTLSCSPISGHRSVSWYQQTPGQGLQFLFEYFSETQRNKGNFPGRFSGRQFSNSRSEMNVSTLELGDSALYLCASSPFARITDTQYFGPGTRLTVL.

The CDR3 DNA follows: TGTGCCAGCAGCGGACAGGGGACCACTGGAAACACCATATATTTT. The encoded protein is CASSGQGTTGNTIYF. The chain recombines TRBV7-2 with TRBJ1-3; 9 bases fit TRBD1. V gave up 5 bases and J gave up 2 bases; unmatched junction bases: 4. CDR1 and CDR2 (germline): SGHTA, FQGNSA. The CDR3 has 15 residues.